Below are 15 T cell receptor beta chains sequenced from a single sample in a study of CD8 T cells in Susac syndrome. Random-hexamer reverse transcription was applied to 0.5 to 1 ug RNA. TCRdb re-analysed the immunoSEQ multiplex PCR reads in MiXCR, keeping a single row per CDR3 protein. Of approximately 140,000 distinct CDR3 sequences in the sample, around 85% were seen once. The sample consisted of CD8+ T cells from PBMCs. All receptors derive from a human donor with multiple sclerosis.

The chain combines TRBV2 with TRBJ2-7; D is undetermined. CDR1 is SNHLY and CDR2 is FYNNEI in the germline V gene. Trimming stripped 4 bases from V and 4 bases from J, with 8 bases between. This CDR3 region has 12 residues. Written as DNA, the CDR3 is TGTGCCAGCAGTGGGATGCGTTACGAGCAGTACTTC. Its translation is CASSGMRYEQYF.

In DNA form, the CDR3 reads TGTGCCATCAGTGAGCCCGCCCCGGGTCTTGCAACTAATGAAAAACTGTTTTTT. As protein: CAISEPAPGLATNEKLFF. The J gene is TRBJ1-4, the V gene TRBV10-3; D gene unclear. The germline gives CDR1 ENHRY, CDR2 SYGVKD. The CDR3 covers 18 residues. V shed 2 bases and J shed 0 bases, with 16 bases lying between them.

The chain is built from TRBV4-3 and TRBJ2-1; D unclear. Germline CDR1 and CDR2: LGHNA and YSLEER. Trimming cost V 0 bases and J 8 bases, with 14 bases left between them. The CDR3 sequence is 15 residues long. The CDR3 spells CASSQDYALTDEQFF. The DNA of the CDR3 is TGCGCCAGCAGCCAAGATTATGCTCTGACGGATGAGCAGTTCTTC.

V gene TRBV19 combines with J gene TRBJ2-1, with a possible D match to TRBD1 (5 bases). Trimming removed 10 bases at V and 7 bases at J, with 17 bases between. Germline CDR1 LNHDA, CDR2 SQIVND (reference sequence). The CDR3 has 13 amino acids. CDR3 in amino acids: CATLPRAANEQFF. DNA for the CDR3: TGTGCCACCCTCCCCAGGGCGGCGAATGAGCAGTTCTTC.

This rearrangement joins TRBV20-1 to TRBJ2-7; a possible D gene is TRBD1 (8 bases). The CDR3 totals 15 residues. V lost 0 bases to trimming and J lost 2 bases, with 14 bases between them. Germline CDR1 reads DFQATT; CDR2 reads SNEGSKA (reference sequence). The CDR3 DNA sequence: TGCAGTGCTAGAGATGACAGGGGAGGGACCTACGAGCAGTACGTC. Translating it yields CSARDDRGGTYEQYV.

J is TRBJ1-1 and V is TRBV2; D possibly corresponds to TRBD1 (5 bases). CDR1 is SNHLY, CDR2 FYNNEI, per germline. The CDR3 totals 14 residues. Trimming removed 1 base at V and 0 bases at J, with 6 bases between. Here the CDR3 reads CASSEGGLNTEAFF. CDR3 nucleotides: TGTGCCAGCAGTGAAGGGGGGTTGAACACTGAAGCTTTCTTT.

The chain carries TRBV5-4 and TRBJ1-2; 8 nucleotides align to TRBD1. Trimming removed 4 bases from V and 5 bases from J; junction bases left unmatched: 19. Germline V lookup: CDR1 SGHNT, CDR2 YYREEE (reference sequence). The CDR3 extends over 18 amino acids. The chain's CDR3 is CASSRGSRTGRFIYGYTF. CDR3 bases: TGTGCCAGCAGCCGAGGCTCCAGGACAGGGAGGTTCATTTATGGCTACACCTTC.

The chain uses TRBV19 and TRBJ2-1; TRBD1 matches at 11 bases. CDR1 and CDR2 from the germline V gene are LNHDA and SQIVND (reference sequence). The CDR3 runs to 15 residues. The J segment lost 3 bases and the V segment lost 8 bases, leaving 6 bases of the junction unmatched. CDR3 in DNA: TGTGCCAGTTCTCCGGGACAGGGGGGCTACAATGAGCAGTTCTTC. It encodes CASSPGQGGYNEQFF.

V and J are TRBV6-5 and TRBJ2-1; 8 bases match TRBD2. The V gene end was trimmed by 5 bases and the J gene end by 5 bases; junction bases not matched to a gene: 5. The germline CDR1 and CDR2 sequences are MNHEY and SVGAGI. The CDR3 is 14 residues long. The CDR3 sequence: CASSRVAGHNEQFF. The CDR3 region has the DNA TGTGCCAGCAGTCGGGTAGCGGGGCACAATGAGCAGTTCTTC.

The chain carries TRBV28 and TRBJ1-1; 7 nucleotides line up with TRBD1. With 6 bases clipped from V and 6 bases from J, the junction kept 7 bases outside the gene matches. The V gene's germline CDR1 is MDHEN and CDR2 SYDVKM. This CDR3 is built from 13 residues. CDR3: CASSRTGDPEAFF. The CDR3 DNA is TGTGCCAGCAGCCGAACAGGGGACCCTGAAGCTTTCTTT.

This rearrangement joins TRBV5-6 to TRBJ1-4, with 8 bases identical to TRBD1. J gave up 10 bases and V 7 bases, and 12 bases lay outside the gene matches. CDR1 is SGHDT, CDR2 YYEEEE, per germline. This CDR3 spans 14 amino acids. In DNA form, the CDR3 reads TGTGCCAGCGCGTTCACCGGACAGGGCGGAAAACTGTTTTTT. Translating it yields CASAFTGQGGKLFF.

V and J are TRBV6-5 and TRBJ2-1; D gene uncertain. Trimming left V 0 bases short and J 10 bases short, with 10 bases between. Germline V gene lookup returns CDR1 MNHEY and CDR2 SVGAGI. The CDR3 has 13 residues. As DNA, the CDR3 is TGTGCCAGCAGTTACTCGAGTCGGTTAGAGCAGTTCTTC. Translated, it gives CASSYSSRLEQFF.

This clonotype has only a few counts. The CDR3 DNA follows: TGTGCCAGTAGTCACGGGACAGCGAACACTGAAGCTTTCTTT. Its translation: CASSHGTANTEAFF. The chain employs TRBV19 and TRBJ1-1; 7 bases agree with TRBD1. Germline lookup yields CDR1 LNHDA and CDR2 SQIVND (reference sequence). CDR3 length: 14 residues. Trimming cost V 5 bases and J 1 base; bases outside gene matches: 4.

The V and J genes are TRBV28 and TRBJ2-5; 8 bases are a match to TRBD2. Germline assignment: CDR1 MDHEN and CDR2 SYDVKM. Losses at the gene ends were 2 bases for V and 1 base for J; bases not matched to a gene: 9. The length of the CDR3 is 17 residues. CDR3 sequence reads: CASSLEPSGLFQETQYF. The CDR3 coding sequence is TGTGCCAGCAGTTTAGAGCCTAGCGGGCTATTCCAAGAGACCCAGTACTTC. Looking up the rest from reference TRBV28 and TRBJ2-5 gives the full variable domain: DVKVTQSSRYLVKRTGEKVFLECVQDMDHENMFWYRQDPGLGLRLIYFSYDVKMKEKGDIPEGYSVSREKKERFSLILESASTNQTSMYLCASSLEPSGLFQETQYFGPGTRLLVL.

V gene TRBV12-3 or TRBV12-4 combines with J gene TRBJ2-2, with D possibly matching TRBD2 (6 bases). The ends were cut back, 6 bases at V and 4 bases at J, with 21 bases in the middle. This CDR3 has 17 amino acids. CDR3 loop: CASSPPRGTQGTGELFF. The CDR3 nucleotides are TGTGCCAGCAGCCCCCCCCGGGGGACTCAAGGCACCGGGGAGCTGTTTTTT.